Below, 27 T cell receptor beta chains from the same sample are listed, as sequenced in a study of human T cells and chemical hapten exposure (dated by TCRdb to about 2021). The sample's time point label, in plain terms: patch test 2, 6 weeks after DPC sensitization. In light of the paper, this sample's treatment or condition label describes: therapeutic diphenylcyclopropenone sensitization with weekly scalp DPC. Library construction relied on RACE. The instrument was a NextSeq 500. TCRdb passed the public sequencing reads through fastp at Q25 and MiXCR, retaining productive beta sequences. CDR3 protein duplicates are merged, each entry listing the most common genes and DNA. The sample has some 350,000 distinct CDR3 sequences on record, about 6% of them singletons. Around 6.1% of the sample is in the top ten clones. The sequencing here drew on whole blood, taken in connection with sensitization to the hapten diphenylcyclopropenone (DPC). These receptors were collected from a woman aged 18-29 years with alopecia areata. Some clones in this sample may be carry-over from other donors' samples.

This clonotype was seen just once. As DNA, the CDR3 is TGTGCCAGCAGCCCTGGACGGGGAGAAGAGACCCAGTACTTC. It specifies CASSPGRGEETQYF. The chain links TRBV11-2 to TRBJ2-5; TRBD2 is a possible D gene (5 bases). Trimming pared 5 bases from V and 3 bases from J, leaving 13 bases between. The CDR3 spans 14 residues. The germline gives CDR1 SGHAT, CDR2 FQNNGV.

This clonotype occurred many times. One end of the junction fails to match germline, which may point to a read error. The chain couples TRBV6-4 to TRBJ2-1; D not certain. Germline V gene lookup returns CDR1 MRHNA and CDR2 SNTAGT. This CDR3 comprises 13 residues. Here the CDR3 DNA reads TGTGCCAGCAGTGACTCGATGTCTGGGCACCAAACCTTC. Translated: CASSDSMSGHQTF.

The CDR3 is CASSQDRGGGSTDTQYF. The CDR3 bases are TGCGCCAGCAGCCAAGACAGAGGCGGGGGAAGCACAGATACGCAGTATTTT. The chain combines TRBV4-3 with TRBJ2-3; 7 bases map to TRBD2. The length of the CDR3 is 17 residues. The ends lost 0 bases at V and 0 bases at J; junction bases unmatched: 6. CDR1 and CDR2 from the germline V gene are LGHNA and YSLEER.

The chain is built from TRBV4-2 and TRBJ1-3, with 7 bases that match TRBD1. This CDR3 has 16 residues. V shed 1 base, J shed 3 bases, and the junction held 6 bases outside the gene matches. Germline V gives CDR1 LGHNA, CDR2 YNFKEQ. The CDR3 spells CASSQVAAGGGNTIYF. The CDR3 nucleotides are TGTGCCAGCAGCCAAGTAGCCGCAGGGGGTGGAAACACCATATATTTT.

This clonotype was observed many times. The V and J genes are TRBV27 and TRBJ2-6; 8 positions agree with TRBD1. This CDR3 has 21 residues. Per the germline V gene, CDR1 is MNHEY and CDR2 is SMNVEV (reference sequence). The junction had 19 bases not matched to a gene; V was cut back by 5 bases and J by 1 base. The CDR3 DNA follows: TGTGCCAGCAGTGCAAGTCCCATCCAGGGGGCGGCGGAGTCTGGGGCCAACGTCCTGACTTTC. This translates into CASSASPIQGAAESGANVLTF.

The chain is built from TRBV6-6 and TRBJ2-3; D is unclear. The CDR3 extends over 16 amino acids. The germline CDR1 and CDR2 sequences are MNHNY and SVGAGI (reference sequence). V dropped 2 bases and J dropped 4 bases, with 16 bases sitting between them. CDR3: CASSYTTLITADTQYF. Written as DNA, the CDR3 is TGTGCCAGCAGTTACACGACTTTGATAACGGCAGATACGCAGTATTTT.

This clonotype appeared a few times. V and J are TRBV3-1 and TRBJ2-3, with D unresolved. From germline, CDR1 is LGHDT and CDR2 YNNKEL (reference sequence). V was clipped by 0 bases and J by 10 bases, with 5 bases between them. This CDR3 has 11 amino acids. CDR3: CASSQDSSQYF. The CDR3 DNA follows: TGTGCCAGCAGCCAAGATAGTTCGCAGTATTTT.

This clonotype was counted ten times or more. The V and J genes are TRBV12-3 or TRBV12-4 and TRBJ1-1; no definite D call. The CDR3 extends over 14 amino acids. V lost 6 bases and J 5 bases, leaving 16 bases between the germline ends. CDR3 in DNA: TGTGCCAGCAGACTCCGGGGATGGGAGACTGAAGCTTTCTTT. It translates to CASRLRGWETEAFF.

As regards this clonotype: The junction shows a germline mismatch at one end, possibly a read error. This sequence joins TRBV18 and TRBJ2-1; 7 bases are a match to TRBD1. Germline V gene sequence: CDR1 KGHSH, CDR2 LQKENI. The CDR3 totals 12 residues. CDR3 sequence reads: CASSPLTGQTYF. DNA of the CDR3: TGTGCCAGCTCACCACTGACAGGGCAGACCTACTTC.

The chain carries TRBV12-3 or TRBV12-4 and TRBJ1-4; D is unresolved. The CDR3 runs to 14 residues. Trimming shortened V by 6 bases and J by 5 bases, and 13 bases separated the two germline ends. This CDR3 is CASSPGGENEKLFF. In DNA form, the CDR3 reads TGTGCCAGCAGCCCCGGCGGGGAGAATGAAAAACTGTTTTTT.

This clonotype was counted many times. This chain links TRBV28 with TRBJ1-1; D not resolved. The CDR3 runs 13 residues. The V end was cut by 2 bases, the J end by 8 bases, with 12 bases between. Germline lookup yields CDR1 MDHEN and CDR2 SYDVKM. The CDR3 is CASSLQSQMEAFF. CDR3 coding DNA: TGTGCCAGCAGTTTACAATCACAAATGGAAGCTTTCTTT.

The chain links TRBV20-1 to TRBJ1-5; 8 bases are shared with TRBD1. V was clipped by 4 bases and J by 0 bases; unmatched bases: 8. CDR1 is DFQATT, CDR2 SNEGSKA, per germline (reference sequence). The CDR3 runs to 16 residues. CDR3 amino acids: CSAIQGGGHSNQPQHF. CDR3 nucleotide sequence: TGCAGTGCTATACAGGGGGGAGGTCATAGCAATCAGCCCCAGCATTTT.

This clonotype was counted between two and nine times. The CDR3 reads CSARSDSDEQFF. CDR3 bases: TGCAGTGCTAGGTCAGATTCTGATGAGCAGTTCTTC. The V gene is TRBV20-1, the J gene TRBJ2-1, with D unresolved. The CDR3 totals 12 residues. CDR1 and CDR2 (germline): DFQATT, SNEGSKA (reference sequence). V was trimmed by 3 bases and J by 8 bases, leaving 11 bases between them.

This clonotype was recorded at least ten times. The chain combines TRBV20-1 with TRBJ2-1, with TRBD2 as a possible D gene (6 bases). Germline V gives CDR1 DFQATT, CDR2 SNEGSKA (reference sequence). V was trimmed by 5 bases and J by 6 bases, leaving 14 bases between them. The CDR3 has 13 residues. The CDR3 sequence is CSAREHLVNEQFF. DNA of the CDR3: TGCAGTGCTCGGGAGCATTTAGTCAATGAGCAGTTCTTC.

In its sample, this clonotype was seen many times. The V call is TRBV6-1, the J call TRBJ1-6; no reliable D call. Germline CDR1 and CDR2: MNHNS and SASEGT. V shed 11 bases and J shed 10 bases, with 15 bases lying between them. This CDR3 has 12 amino acids. This chain's CDR3 is CAGGGVSSPLHF. The CDR3 region has the DNA TGTGCCGGCGGCGGGGTTTCATCACCCCTCCACTTT.

The chain joins TRBV4-3 to TRBJ1-2; possible D gene TRBD1, 5 bases. From germline, CDR1 is LGHNA and CDR2 YSLEER. V lost 0 bases and J 8 bases, leaving 10 bases between the germline ends. The CDR3 totals 13 residues. The CDR3 protein is CASSQDWGVGYTF. For the CDR3, the DNA is TGCGCCAGCAGCCAAGATTGGGGGGTAGGCTACACCTTC.

The sample holds many counts of this clonotype. V gene TRBV5-1 combines with J gene TRBJ1-1, with D hard to call. Germline loops: CDR1 SGHRS, CDR2 YFSETQ. The CDR3 consists of 14 residues. Trimming left V 2 bases short and J 3 bases short, with 11 bases between. The CDR3, as DNA: TGCGCCAGCAGCTTAACCCGAAGAGACACTGAAGCTTTCTTT. Translated: CASSLTRRDTEAFF.

V is TRBV12-3 or TRBV12-4 and J is TRBJ2-3; D is possibly TRBD1 (6 bases). The CDR3 consists of 14 residues. Trimming stripped 6 bases from V and 1 base from J, with 11 bases between. CDR3 in DNA: TGTGCCAGCAGCTTGGGACACCGCACAGATACGCAGTATTTT. Its translation is CASSLGHRTDTQYF.

The sample holds a few counts of this clonotype. V is TRBV3-1 and J is TRBJ2-7; TRBD1 or TRBD2 may be the D gene (5 bases each). This CDR3 region has 16 residues. The V gene lost 4 bases and the J gene lost 2 bases, with 18 bases spanning the gap. The V gene's germline CDR1 is LGHDT and CDR2 YNNKEL (reference sequence). The CDR3 nucleotides are TGTGCCAGCAGCCCCTACGGGGCTATAAACACCTACGAGCAGTACTTC. Amino acids: CASSPYGAINTYEQYF.

This clonotype was counted many times. The V and J genes are TRBV21-1 and TRBJ2-7; the table's D call, TRBD1, has no DNA check behind it. TRBV21-1 is shown as a pseudogene. CDR3 length: 14 amino acids. CDR3 sequence reads: CASLGEPDRREQYF. The CDR3, as DNA: TGTGCCAGCCTTGGGGAGCCCGACAGGAGAGAGCAGTACTTC.

This clonotype was counted many times. The chain couples TRBV12-3 or TRBV12-4 to TRBJ2-3; 7 positions match TRBD1. The CDR3 spans 14 residues. The trim removed 5 bases at V and 2 bases at J, leaving 4 bases unmatched. Here the CDR3 reads CASSRTGNTDTQYF. The CDR3 coding sequence is TGTGCCAGCAGTAGGACAGGAAACACAGATACGCAGTATTTT.

In this sample, this clonotype turned up a few times. This rearrangement joins TRBV29-1 to TRBJ2-1, with D tentatively TRBD1 (5 bases). V shed 6 bases and J shed 4 bases, with 10 bases lying between them. The CDR3 is made up of 12 amino acids. CDR1 is SQVTM, CDR2 ANQGSEA, per germline. The CDR3 nucleotides are TGCAGCGTATCCTCAGGGTACAATGAGCAGTTCTTC. Protein sequence: CSVSSGYNEQFF.

This clonotype was counted many times. The chain carries TRBV3-1 and TRBJ1-1; unclear D gene. The germline CDR1 and CDR2 sequences are LGHDT and YNNKEL (reference sequence). Trimming left V 1 base short and J 6 bases short, with 12 bases between. This CDR3 spans 14 amino acids. DNA for the CDR3: TGTGCCAGCAGCCAAGCAGGTTTGGTTCCTGAAGCTTTCTTT. Amino acid sequence: CASSQAGLVPEAFF.

The rearrangement joins TRBV20-1 to TRBJ2-7; 7 bases map to TRBD2. Germline CDR1 and CDR2: DFQATT and SNEGSKA (reference sequence). The CDR3 runs 17 residues. V trimming: 3 bases; J trimming: 1 base; junction bases outside the gene matches: 15. This CDR3 is CSARGISLAVSSYEQYF. In DNA form, the CDR3 reads TGCAGTGCTAGGGGGATATCTCTAGCGGTATCATCCTACGAGCAGTACTTC.

This clonotype was seen at least ten times. The chain couples TRBV12-3 or TRBV12-4 to TRBJ2-6, with TRBD2 as a possible D gene (6 bases). The CDR3 totals 15 residues. V dropped 3 bases and J dropped 0 bases, with 6 bases sitting between them. CDR3 nucleotide sequence: TGTGCCAGCAGTTTGCGGGGCTCTGGGGCCAACGTCCTGACTTTC. Its protein product is CASSLRGSGANVLTF.

There are many counts of this clonotype. This chain links TRBV20-1 with TRBJ1-2; 9 positions match TRBD1. Germline-derived CDR1 and CDR2 are DFQATT and SNEGSKA (reference sequence). The CDR3 is made up of 16 amino acids. V gave up 4 bases and J gave up 4 bases; unmatched junction bases: 13. The CDR3 nucleotides are TGCAGTGCTAAGCCCCCGGGACAGGGCATCGGCTATGGCTACACCTTC. This gives the protein CSAKPPGQGIGYGYTF.

V and J are TRBV6-2 or TRBV6-3 and TRBJ2-7; 7 bases fit TRBD1. After removal of 6 bases from V and 4 bases from J, the junction contained 15 bases not matched to a gene. The CDR3 has 16 residues. Germline values: CDR1 MNHEY, CDR2 SVGEGT. Written as DNA, the CDR3 is TGTGCCAGCAGCCGTCCTGACAGGGCGAGGGTTTACGAGCAGTACTTC. Residues: CASSRPDRARVYEQYF.